The clone carrying this T cell receptor beta chain appeared many times. What it recognizes is unknown. Germline trimming cut 1 base from V and 4 bases from J; bases unmatched to any gene: 10. This CDR3 comprises 15 residues. Germline assignment: CDR1 DFQATT and CDR2 SNEGSKA (reference sequence). These data originate in a study of T cells after yellow fever vaccination. General study findings and limits: Although the secondary response was weaker, it peaked faster, at day 5 versus 15. Reappearing after the booster were most of the clones from primary vaccination (around 95% CD4, around 88% CD8). Abundant contaminating clonotypes from the bulk population could appear in FACS-sorted repertoires.

5'RACE template switching added a universal primer site and UMIs to TCR cDNA. TCRdb used MiXCR to reprocess the 5' RACE reads, holding one entry per CDR3 protein. The sample lists around 100,000 distinct CDR3 sequences, around 8.6% occurring once. The V and J genes are TRBV20-1 and TRBJ2-7; 7 bases are shared with TRBD1. Here the sequenced sample was CD8+ T cells sorted from PBMCs, taken 45 days after the yellow fever booster vaccination. This sequence was found in a man aged 25-45 years who received the YFV17D yellow fever vaccine. CDR3 protein: CSARVPRQGEYEQYF. Here the CDR3 DNA reads TGCAGTGCTAGAGTACCGAGACAGGGAGAGTACGAGCAGTACTTC.